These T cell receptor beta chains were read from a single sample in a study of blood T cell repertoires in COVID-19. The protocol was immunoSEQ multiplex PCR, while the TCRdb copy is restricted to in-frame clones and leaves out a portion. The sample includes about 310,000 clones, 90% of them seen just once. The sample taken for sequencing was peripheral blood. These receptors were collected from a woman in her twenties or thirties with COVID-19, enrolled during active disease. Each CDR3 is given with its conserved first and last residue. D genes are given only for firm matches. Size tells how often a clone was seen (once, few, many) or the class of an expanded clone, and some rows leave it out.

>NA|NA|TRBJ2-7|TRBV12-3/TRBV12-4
TGTGCCAGCAGTTTATTTTCGGGTGAGCAGTACTTC
CASSLFSGEQYF
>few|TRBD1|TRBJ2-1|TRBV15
TGTGCCACCAGCGTCCATCTACCCGGGACAGATTACAATGAGCAGTTCTTC
CATSVHLPGTDYNEQFF
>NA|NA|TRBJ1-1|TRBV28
TGTGCCAGCAGTTTATTGGTGGGGCTGAACACTGAAGCTTTCTTT
CASSLLVGLNTEAFF
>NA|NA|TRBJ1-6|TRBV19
TGTGCCAGTAGTAAGCTGAGCGCGAATTCACCCCTCCACTTT
CASSKLSANSPLHF
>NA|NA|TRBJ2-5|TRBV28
TGTGCCAGCAGTTTCCTCACCGGGTCGACGGAGACCCAGTACTTC
CASSFLTGSTETQYF
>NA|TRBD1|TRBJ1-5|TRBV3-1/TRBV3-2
TGTGCCAGCAGCCCGACAGGGGGGAGCAATCAGCCCCAGCATTTT
CASSPTGGSNQPQHF
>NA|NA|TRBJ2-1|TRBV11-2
TGTGCCAGCAGCTACGGTCATTACAATGAGCAGTTCTTC
CASSYGHYNEQFF
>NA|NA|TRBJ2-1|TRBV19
TGTGCCAGTAGTATAGATCTAGTTTCCAATGAGCAGTTCTTC
CASSIDLVSNEQFF
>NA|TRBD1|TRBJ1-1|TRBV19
TGTGCCAGTAGGGACAGGGATAGCACTGAAGCTTTCTTT
CASRDRDSTEAFF
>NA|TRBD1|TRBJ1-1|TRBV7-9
TGTGCCAGCAGCTCCACCGGGACAGGGGGCACTGAAGCTTTCTTT
CASSSTGTGGTEAFF
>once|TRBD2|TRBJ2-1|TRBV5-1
TGCGCCAGCAGCTTTATTAATAGCGGGCTCGCTTCCTACAATGAGCAGTTCTTC
CASSFINSGLASYNEQFF
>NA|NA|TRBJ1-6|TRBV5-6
TGTGCCAGCAGCTTGGATGGAGGGAACGCGAATTCACCCCTCCACTTT
CASSLDGGNANSPLHF
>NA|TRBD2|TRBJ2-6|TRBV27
TGTGCCAGCAGTCCTCAACCGGGACTAGCGGGAGAATGGGCCAACGTCCTGACTTTC
CASSPQPGLAGEWANVLTF
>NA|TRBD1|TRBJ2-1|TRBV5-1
TGCGCCAGCAGCTTGGCGATGTGGGACAGCGGATTCGATGAGCAGTTCTTC
CASSLAMWDSGFDEQFF
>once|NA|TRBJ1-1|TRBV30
TGTGCCTGGAGTCACGGCAGGGTCCAAATGAACACTGAAGCTTTCTTT
CAWSHGRVQMNTEAFF
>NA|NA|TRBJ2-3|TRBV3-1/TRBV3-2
TGTGCCAGCAGCCAAGTTCGGGACACCACAGATACGCAGTATTTT
CASSQVRDTTDTQYF
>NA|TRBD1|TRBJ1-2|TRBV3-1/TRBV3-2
TGTGCCAGCAGCTCACAGGGGGCCAACTATGGCTACACCTTC
CASSSQGANYGYTF
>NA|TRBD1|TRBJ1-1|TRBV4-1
TGCGCCAGCAGCCAAGATAGGGGGCAGACCTTTCGCGCTGAAGCTTTCTTT
CASSQDRGQTFRAEAFF
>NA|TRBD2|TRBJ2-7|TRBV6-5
TGTGCCAGTACCGGGACTAGCGGATCCGCCCACGAGCAGTACTTC
CASTGTSGSAHEQYF
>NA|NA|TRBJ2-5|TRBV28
TGTGCCAGCAGGACTACGGGGGAAGAGACCCAGTACTTC
CASRTTGEETQYF
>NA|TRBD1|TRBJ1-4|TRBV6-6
TGTGCCAGCAGTTATGAGGGGGCCTCGGCGGGGAAACTGTTTTTT
CASSYEGASAGKLFF
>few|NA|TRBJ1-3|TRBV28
TGTGCCAGCAGACCTGCGCTCTCTGGAAACACCATATATTTT
CASRPALSGNTIYF
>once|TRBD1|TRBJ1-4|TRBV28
TGTGCCAGCAGTTTTGCAGGGGGGAATGAAAAACTGTTTTTT
CASSFAGGNEKLFF
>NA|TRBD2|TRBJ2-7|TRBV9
TGTGCCAGCTCCCCCGGGACTAGCGACCGCGAGCAGTACTTC
CASSPGTSDREQYF
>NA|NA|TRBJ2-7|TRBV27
TGTGCCAGCAGGGGCTCGCTAGGGGACTACGAGCAGTACTTC
CASRGSLGDYEQYF
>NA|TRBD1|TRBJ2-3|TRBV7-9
TGTGCCAGCAGCCTAACAGGGGATAGCACAGATACGCAGTATTTT
CASSLTGDSTDTQYF
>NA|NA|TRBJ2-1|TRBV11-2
TGTGCCAGCAGCCCAATTCGGAGCTCCTACAATGAGCAGTTCTTC
CASSPIRSSYNEQFF
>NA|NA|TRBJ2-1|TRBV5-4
TGTGCCAGCAGCTCGACCCAGGGGAGTCCCTACAATGAGCAGTTCTTC
CASSSTQGSPYNEQFF
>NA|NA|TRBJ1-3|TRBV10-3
TGTGCCATCAGTGAGGGCGGGAGCCGGTCTGGAAACACCATATATTTT
CAISEGGSRSGNTIYF
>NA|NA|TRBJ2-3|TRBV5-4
TGTGCCAGCAGCTTGGCGGCTGGGGGCGCAAGGGATACGCAGTATTTT
CASSLAAGGARDTQYF
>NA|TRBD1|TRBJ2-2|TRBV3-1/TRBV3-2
TGTGCCAGCAGCCAAGTAGGGACAGACTTGAACACCGGGGAGCTGTTTTTT
CASSQVGTDLNTGELFF
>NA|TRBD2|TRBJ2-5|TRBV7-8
TGTGCCAGCAGCTTAGCGCAGGGACTAGCGGGTACCCCGGACTTC
CASSLAQGLAGTPDF
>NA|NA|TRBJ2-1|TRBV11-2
TGTGCCAGCAGCTTAGATGGGCAGGGGTCCTACAATGAGCAGTTCTTC
CASSLDGQGSYNEQFF
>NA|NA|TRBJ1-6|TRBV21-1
TGTGCCAGCAGCAAAAGCACTCTTACAGGGTATTCACCCCTCCACTTT
CASSKSTLTGYSPLHF
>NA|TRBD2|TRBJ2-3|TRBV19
TGTGCCAGTAGTTCGCCACTAGCGTCCGGGGCAGATACGCAGTATTTT
CASSSPLASGADTQYF
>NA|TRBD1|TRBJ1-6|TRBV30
TGTGCCTGGAACCGCGGGACAGAAAATTCACCCCTCCACTTT
CAWNRGTENSPLHF
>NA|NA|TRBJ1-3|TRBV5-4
TGTGCCAGCAGCTTGGTGCAGGGGCTATCCGGAAACACCATATATTTT
CASSLVQGLSGNTIYF
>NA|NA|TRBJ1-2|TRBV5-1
TGCGCCAGCAGCTTGGTGTCAGGGGCGAACTATGGCTACACCTTC
CASSLVSGANYGYTF
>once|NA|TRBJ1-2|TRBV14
TGTGCCAGCAGCCAAGACTGGAGGACAGTCTATGACTATGGCTACACCTTC
CASSQDWRTVYDYGYTF
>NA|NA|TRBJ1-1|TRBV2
TGTGCCAGCAGTGAAGATGGGGGGGGGAACACTGAAGCTTTCTTT
CASSEDGGGNTEAFF
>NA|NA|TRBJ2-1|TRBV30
TGTGCCTGGATCCCTTTAGGGGACTACAATGAGCAGTTCTTC
CAWIPLGDYNEQFF
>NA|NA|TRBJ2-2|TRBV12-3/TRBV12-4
TGTGCCAGCCAACCCAGGGCCGGGGAGCTGTTTTTT
CASQPRAGELFF
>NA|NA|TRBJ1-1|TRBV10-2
TGCGCCAGCAGCAGGGGTGAAACTGAAGCTTTCTTT
CASSRGETEAFF
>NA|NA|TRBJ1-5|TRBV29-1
TGCAGCGTTATTTTTAACAATCAGCCCCAGCATTTT
CSVIFNNQPQHF
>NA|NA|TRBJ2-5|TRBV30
TGTGCCTGGAGTGGTCTACTAGAAAAAGAGACCCAGTACTTC
CAWSGLLEKETQYF
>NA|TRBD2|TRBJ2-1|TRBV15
TGTGCCACCAGCAGGGACCCAATGTCCGGGACTAGCAGCTATGAGCAGTTCTTC
CATSRDPMSGTSSYEQFF
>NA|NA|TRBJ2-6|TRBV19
TGTGCCAGTTCGAGTAGAAGCTCTGGGGCCAACGTCCTGACTTTC
CASSSRSSGANVLTF